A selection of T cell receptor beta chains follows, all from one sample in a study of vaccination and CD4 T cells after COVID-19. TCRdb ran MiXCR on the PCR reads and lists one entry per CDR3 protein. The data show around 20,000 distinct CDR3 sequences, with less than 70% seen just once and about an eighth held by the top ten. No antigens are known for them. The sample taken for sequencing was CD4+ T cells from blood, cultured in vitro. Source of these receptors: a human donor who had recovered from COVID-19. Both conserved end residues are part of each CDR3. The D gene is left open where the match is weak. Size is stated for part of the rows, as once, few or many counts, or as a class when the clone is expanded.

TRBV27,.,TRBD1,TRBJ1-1,TGTGCCAGCAGTTGGACAGGGCTGAACACTGAAGCTTTCTTT,CASSWTGLNTEAFF
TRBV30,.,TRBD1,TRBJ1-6,TGTGCCTGGGACAGGGGCCCCATGAATTCACCCCTCCACTTT,CAWDRGPMNSPLHF
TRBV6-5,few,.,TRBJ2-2,TGTGCCAGCAGTTACTCCCTTGTAGGGGAGCTGTTTTTT,CASSYSLVGELFF
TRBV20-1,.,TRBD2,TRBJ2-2,TGCAGTGCAGCGCGCGCTAGCGGGAACACCGGGGAGCTGTTTTTT,CSAARASGNTGELFF
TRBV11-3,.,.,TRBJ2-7,TGTGCCAGCAGCTTAGATCCGGGTGGATACGAGCAGTACTTC,CASSLDPGGYEQYF
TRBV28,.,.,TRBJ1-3,TGTGCCAGCAGAACAGGACGCTCTGGAAACACCATATATTTT,CASRTGRSGNTIYF
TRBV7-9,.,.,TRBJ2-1,TGTGCCAGCAGCTTAAACGGGTTTGGTTACAATGAGCAGTTCTTC,CASSLNGFGYNEQFF
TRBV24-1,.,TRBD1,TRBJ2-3,TGTGCCACCAGTGACCCCGGGACAGGGGACACAGATACGCAGTATTTT,CATSDPGTGDTDTQYF
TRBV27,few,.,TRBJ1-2,TGTGCCAGCAGTAGGGGAAACTATGGCTACACCTTC,CASSRGNYGYTF
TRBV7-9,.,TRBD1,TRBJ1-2,TGTGCCAGCAGCCCCGGGCAGGGGGGGAAAGAAGACTATGGCTACACCTTC,CASSPGQGGKEDYGYTF
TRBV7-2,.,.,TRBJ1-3,TGTGCCAGCAGCAGGGACAACTCTGGAAACACCATATATTTT,CASSRDNSGNTIYF
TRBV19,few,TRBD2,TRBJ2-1,TGTGCCAGTAGTTTCGGGGGACTAGCGGGGTCCCACAATGAGCAGTTCTTC,CASSFGGLAGSHNEQFF
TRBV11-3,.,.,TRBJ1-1,TGTGCCAGCAGCGCGCTGATGAACACTGAAGCTTTCTTT,CASSALMNTEAFF
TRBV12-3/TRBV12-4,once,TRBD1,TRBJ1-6,TGTGCCAGCAGTTTAGGGACAGGGATTCCGAATTCACCCCTCCACTTT,CASSLGTGIPNSPLHF
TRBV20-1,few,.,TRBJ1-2,TGCAGTGCTAGAGATGGGCCGACCCAGGGATATGGCTACACCTTC,CSARDGPTQGYGYTF
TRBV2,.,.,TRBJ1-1,TGTGCCAGCAGTGAACGCCCGGGGGGGGTCGAAGCTTTCTTT,CASSERPGGVEAFF
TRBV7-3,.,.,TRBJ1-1,TGTGCCAGCTCGGAGGGTCGGGGCACTGAAGCTTTCTTT,CASSEGRGTEAFF
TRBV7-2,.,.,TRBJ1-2,TGTGCCAGCAGCCTTGACGGAAACTATGGCTACACCTTC,CASSLDGNYGYTF
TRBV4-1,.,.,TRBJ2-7,TGCGCCAGCAGCCAAGATTTGACTAGCTACGAGCAGTACTTC,CASSQDLTSYEQYF
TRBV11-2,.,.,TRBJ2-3,TGTGCCAGCAAACCCGCCGGCTCATCCTATTGGAGCCCAACAGATACGCAGTATTTT,CASKPAGSSYWSPTDTQYF
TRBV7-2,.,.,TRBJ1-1,TGTGCCAGCAGCTCCGGGGGGCGGACAGCGAACACTGAAGCTTTCTTT,CASSSGGRTANTEAFF
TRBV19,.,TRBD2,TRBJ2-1,TGTGCCAGTAGTTTGGGAGTAGCGGGATTCTTAGGGGGGCTGGGAGATGAGCAGTTCTTC,CASSLGVAGFLGGLGDEQFF
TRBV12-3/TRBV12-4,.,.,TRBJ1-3,TGTGCCAGCAGTTTAGCAGGGACAAACTCTGGAAACACCATATATTTT,CASSLAGTNSGNTIYF
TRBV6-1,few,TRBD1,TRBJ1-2,TGTGCCAGCAGTGAATTAGTTGGACAGGGGGATGGCTACACCTTC,CASSELVGQGDGYTF
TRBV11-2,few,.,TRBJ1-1,TGTGCCAGCAGTCATGGGGGGGTGAGAACTGAAGCTTTCTTT,CASSHGGVRTEAFF
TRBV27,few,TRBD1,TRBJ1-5,TGTGCCAGCAGAACGGGACAGGGGAGTCAGCCCCAGCATTTT,CASRTGQGSQPQHF
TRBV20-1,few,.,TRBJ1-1,TGCAGTGCTGCCCGTGACACTGAAGCTTTCTTT,CSAARDTEAFF
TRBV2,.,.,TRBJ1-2,TGTGCCAGCAGTGTTGGCTTATCCCTAGGCTACACCTTC,CASSVGLSLGYTF
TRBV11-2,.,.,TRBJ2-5,TGTGCCAGCAGCTTAAGGTGGAGGGAGCAAGAGACCCAGTACTTC,CASSLRWREQETQYF
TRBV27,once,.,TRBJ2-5,TGTGCCAGCAGTTTTTTGAAGAGCGAGACCCAGTACTTC,CASSFLKSETQYF
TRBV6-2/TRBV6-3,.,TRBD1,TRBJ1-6,TGTGCCAGCACCACGGGACAGGGGGACTCACCCCTCCACTTT,CASTTGQGDSPLHF
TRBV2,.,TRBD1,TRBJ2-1,TGTGCCAGCAGTGAAGTTGAGCGGACAGGGAATAATGAGCAGTTCTTC,CASSEVERTGNNEQFF
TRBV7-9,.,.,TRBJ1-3,TGTGCCAGCAGCTCCCGGACGGGCGGAGGAAACACCATATATTTT,CASSSRTGGGNTIYF
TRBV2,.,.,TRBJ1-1,TGTGCCAGCAGCCCGGCCACGCTCGAGCGGCCTTGGACTGAAGCTTTCTTT,CASSPATLERPWTEAFF
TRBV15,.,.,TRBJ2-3,TGTGCCACCAGCGTCCGAGTTAGCACAGATACGCAGTATTTT,CATSVRVSTDTQYF
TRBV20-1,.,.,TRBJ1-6,TGCAGTGCTAGAGCTGGGGGCATCGATTCACCCCTCCACTTT,CSARAGGIDSPLHF
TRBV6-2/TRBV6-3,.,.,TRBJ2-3,TGTGCCAGCAGTTATTACCCAGATACGCAGTATTTT,CASSYYPDTQYF
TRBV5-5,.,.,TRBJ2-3,TGTGCCAGCAGCTTCGAGGATACGCAGTATTTT,CASSFEDTQYF
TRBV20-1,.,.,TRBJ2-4,TGCAGTGCTAGGGGGCTAGCGACATCCAAAAACATTCAGTACTTC,CSARGLATSKNIQYF
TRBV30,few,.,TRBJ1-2,TGTGCCTGGCCCACACAAGGGGACTATGGCTACACCTTC,CAWPTQGDYGYTF
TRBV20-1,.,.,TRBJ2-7,TGCAGTGCTACCTTTTTTGCGGGCCGAAGCGAGCAGTACTTC,CSATFFAGRSEQYF